These 20 T cell receptor beta chains were all obtained from the same sample, sequenced in a study of blood T cell repertoires in COVID-19. TCRdb's copy holds only in-frame clones and misses some; the assay was immunoSEQ multiplex PCR. In the table there are about 480,000 clones, approximately 89% of which are singletons. Input material: peripheral blood. The receptors come from a woman aged 45-65 years with COVID-19, enrolled during active disease.

Notes on this clone: Other DNA sequences of this sample code for an identical CDR3. J is TRBJ1-1 and V is TRBV5-1, with D hard to call. CDR3 length: 13 amino acids. Germline loops: CDR1 SGHRS, CDR2 YFSETQ. V lost 4 bases and J 3 bases, leaving 10 bases between the germline ends. CDR3 nucleotide sequence: TGCGCCAGCAGCCCCAGCGGGGACACTGAAGCTTTCTTT. Translated, it gives CASSPSGDTEAFF.

This clone has a single count. The chain uses TRBV9 and TRBJ1-4, with D unclear. The V gene lost 7 bases and the J gene lost 3 bases, with 22 bases spanning the gap. The CDR3 covers 17 residues. From germline, CDR1 is SGDLS and CDR2 YYNGEE. CDR3 region: CASSGNTKEPSNEKLFF. The CDR3 DNA follows: TGTGCCAGCTCGGGGAATACGAAGGAGCCTTCTAATGAAAAACTGTTTTTT.

The genes are TRBV7-7 and TRBJ2-2, with D perhaps matching TRBD1 (6 bases). The CDR3 has 14 amino acids. Trimming stripped 5 bases from V and 5 bases from J, with 12 bases between. Germline V gene data show CDR1 as SSHAT and CDR2 as FNYEAQ (reference sequence). DNA for the CDR3: TGTGCCAGCAGCCCACGAACAGGGACCGGGGAGCTGTTTTTT. It translates to CASSPRTGTGELFF.

The chain is built from TRBV15 and TRBJ2-7; possibly TRBD2 for D (5 bases). Germline V gene sequence: CDR1 LNHNV, CDR2 YYDKDF (reference sequence). The CDR3 has 16 amino acids. Trimming shortened V by 0 bases and J by 6 bases, and 18 bases separated the two germline ends. The CDR3 sequence is CATSRDSRADPREQYF. The CDR3 nucleotides are TGTGCCACCAGCAGAGATTCGAGGGCTGATCCTCGCGAGCAGTACTTC.

As to this clone: An end of the junction differs from the germline gene, which may be a read error. The chain carries TRBV27 and TRBJ2-3, with 10 positions matching TRBD2. CDR1 is MNHEY and CDR2 is SMNVEV in the germline V gene (reference sequence). This CDR3 contains 15 residues. The CDR3 is CASSLIAGGLDTQYF. CDR3 in DNA: TGTGCAAGCAGTTTAATAGCGGGGGGTCTAGATACGCAGTATTTT.

In its sample, this clone was seen a few times. The chain links TRBV19 to TRBJ1-5, with D possibly matching TRBD1 (5 bases). Germline CDR1 and CDR2: LNHDA and SQIVND (reference sequence). The CDR3 is 14 residues long. V was cut by 5 bases and J by 4 bases, with 12 bases left in between. CDR3 loop: CASSPRDWNQPQHF. The CDR3 DNA follows: TGTGCCAGTAGTCCGAGGGACTGGAATCAGCCCCAGCATTTT.

The chain links TRBV25-1 to TRBJ1-1, with 7 bases lining up with TRBD1. There are 15 residues in the CDR3. CDR1 MGHDK and CDR2 SYGVNS come from the germline V gene. Unmatched junction bases numbered 13, after V lost 5 bases and J lost 7 bases. CDR3 sequence: CASSRRTGGGDEAFF. The CDR3 bases are TGTGCCAGCAGTCGTCGGACAGGCGGAGGGGATGAAGCTTTCTTT.

This chain joins TRBV9 and TRBJ2-1, with a weak D call TRBD1 (6 bases). The CDR3 has 13 amino acids. Trimming left V 0 bases short and J 6 bases short, with 7 bases between. CDR1 is SGDLS, CDR2 YYNGEE, per germline. The CDR3 is CASSVGGGNEQFF. CDR3 nucleotide sequence: TGTGCCAGCAGCGTAGGAGGGGGCAATGAGCAGTTCTTC.

This chain links TRBV5-1 with TRBJ1-2; D not certain. The CDR3 has 12 amino acids. The V end lost 7 bases, the J end lost 2 bases, and 9 bases lay between the germline ends. Germline CDR1 and CDR2: SGHRS and YFSETQ. CDR3 residues: CASSTENYGYTF. The CDR3 bases are TGCGCCAGCTCCACAGAGAACTATGGCTACACCTTC.

This chain connects TRBV9 to TRBJ1-1; no definite D call. Germline assignment: CDR1 SGDLS and CDR2 YYNGEE. CDR3 length equals 11 residues. Trimming pared 1 base from V and 5 bases from J, leaving 3 bases between. CDR3 DNA sequence: TGTGCCAGCAGCGTACAGACTGAAGCTTTCTTT. Amino acids: CASSVQTEAFF.

This sequence joins TRBV6-5 and TRBJ1-2; TRBD1 is a possible D gene (5 bases). Germline V CDR1 and CDR2: MNHEY, SVGAGI. Trimming left V 2 bases short and J 4 bases short, with 11 bases between. The CDR3 is 14 amino acids. The CDR3 sequence is CASSYTGTRYGYTF. For the CDR3, the DNA is TGTGCCAGCAGTTACACAGGAACCCGCTATGGCTACACCTTC.

V gene TRBV11-2 combines with J gene TRBJ1-1; 9 nucleotides line up with TRBD1. Germline values: CDR1 SGHAT, CDR2 FQNNGV. V lost 4 bases and J lost 1; bases outside the gene matches: 4. This CDR3 has 15 amino acids. Here the CDR3 reads CASSWAGQGNTEAFF. The CDR3 bases are TGTGCCAGCAGCTGGGCGGGACAGGGGAACACTGAAGCTTTCTTT.

The chain combines TRBV24-1 with TRBJ2-2; the match to TRBD2 covers 7 bases. Germline CDR1 and CDR2: KGHDR and SFDVKD. The CDR3 is made up of 18 amino acids. With 2 bases clipped from V and 5 bases from J, the junction kept 13 bases outside the gene matches. In DNA form, the CDR3 reads TGTGCCACCAGTGATTCATCCGGGACTACAAGCACAACCGGGGAGCTGTTTTTT. Its translation is CATSDSSGTTSTTGELFF.

The chain uses TRBV24-1 and TRBJ2-2; 7 nucleotides line up with TRBD1. Germline-derived CDR1 and CDR2 are KGHDR and SFDVKD. J was trimmed by 2 bases and V by 0 bases; bases with no gene match: 8. This CDR3 has 18 residues. The CDR3 protein is CATSDLGSTGSNTGELFF. Written as DNA, the CDR3 is TGTGCCACCAGTGATTTGGGGTCGACAGGGAGTAACACCGGGGAGCTGTTTTTT.

The chain uses TRBV24-1 and TRBJ1-2; D uncertain. The CDR3 extends over 12 amino acids. Germline CDR1 KGHDR, CDR2 SFDVKD. V lost 1 base and J lost 8, with 7 bases in between. In DNA form, the CDR3 reads TGTGCCACCAGTGATTTAGGAGGAGGCTACACCTTC. It encodes CATSDLGGGYTF.

The chain links TRBV18 to TRBJ2-7; D is perhaps TRBD2 (6 bases). The CDR3 runs 13 residues. CDR1 is KGHSH and CDR2 is LQKENI in the germline V gene. V lost 6 bases and J lost 2, with 11 bases in between. The CDR3 DNA reads as TGTGCCAGCTCCGTCTCGGGGGCCTACGAGCAGTACTTC. Its protein is CASSVSGAYEQYF. Based on the CDR3 plus reference TRBV18 and TRBJ2-7, the full variable domain is NAGVMQNPRHLVRRRGQEARLRCSPMKGHSHVYWYRQLPEEGLKFMVYLQKENIIDESGMPKERFSAEFPKEGPSILRIQQVVRGDSAAYFCASSVSGAYEQYFGPGTRLTVT.

Concerning this clone itself: The sample holds other DNA sequences that translate to the same CDR3. The chain employs TRBV5-1 and TRBJ1-5; D is unresolved. The CDR3 has 14 amino acids. Trimming removed 2 bases at V and 2 bases at J, with 8 bases between. The germline V gene encodes CDR1 SGHRS and CDR2 YFSETQ. The CDR3 protein is CASSLDGGNQPQHF. The CDR3 DNA is TGCGCCAGCAGCTTAGACGGGGGCAATCAGCCCCAGCATTTT.

J is TRBJ1-4 and V is TRBV19; TRBD1 agrees at 8 bases. J gave up 8 bases and V 9 bases, and 5 bases lay outside the gene matches. Germline V lookup: CDR1 LNHDA, CDR2 SQIVND (reference sequence). This CDR3 spans 12 amino acids. CDR3 in DNA: TGTGCCAGCCGGGACAGGCAAGAAAAACTGTTTTTT. It translates to CASRDRQEKLFF.

The chain links TRBV3-1 (or the pseudogene TRBV3-2) to TRBJ2-7, with a possible D match to TRBD1 (7 bases). V lost 1 base to trimming and J lost 9 bases, with 13 bases between them. Germline loops: CDR1 LGHDT, CDR2 YNNKEL (reference sequence). This CDR3 is built from 13 residues. The CDR3 loop is CASSQGARGVQYF. The CDR3 coding sequence is TGTGCCAGCAGCCAAGGAGCCAGGGGGGTGCAGTACTTC.

CDR3 coding DNA: TGTGCCAGCAGCTATGAGGGACAGATCTATTCACCCCTCCACTTT. The encoded protein is CASSYEGQIYSPLHF. This chain uses TRBV5-6 with TRBJ1-6; TRBD1 matches 7 bases. The CDR3 consists of 15 residues. Germline V CDR1 and CDR2: SGHDT, YYEEEE. With 3 bases clipped from V and 8 bases from J, the junction kept 8 bases outside the gene matches.